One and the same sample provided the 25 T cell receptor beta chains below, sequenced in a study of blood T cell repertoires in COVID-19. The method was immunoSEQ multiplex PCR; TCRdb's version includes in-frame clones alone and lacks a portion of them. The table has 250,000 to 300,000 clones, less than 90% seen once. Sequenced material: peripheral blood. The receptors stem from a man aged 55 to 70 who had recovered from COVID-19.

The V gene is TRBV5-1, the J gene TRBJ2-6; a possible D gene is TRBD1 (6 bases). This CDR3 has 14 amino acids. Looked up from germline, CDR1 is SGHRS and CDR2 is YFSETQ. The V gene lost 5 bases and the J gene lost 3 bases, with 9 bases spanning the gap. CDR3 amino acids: CASSPGVGANVLTF. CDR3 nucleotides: TGCGCCAGCAGTCCAGGGGTTGGGGCCAACGTCCTGACTTTC. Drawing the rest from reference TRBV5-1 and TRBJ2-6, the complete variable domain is KAGVTQTPRYLIKTRGQQVTLSCSPISGHRSVSWYQQTPGQGLQFLFEYFSETQRNKGNFPGRFSGRQFSNSRSEMNVSTLELGDSALYLCASSPGVGANVLTFGAGSRLTVL.

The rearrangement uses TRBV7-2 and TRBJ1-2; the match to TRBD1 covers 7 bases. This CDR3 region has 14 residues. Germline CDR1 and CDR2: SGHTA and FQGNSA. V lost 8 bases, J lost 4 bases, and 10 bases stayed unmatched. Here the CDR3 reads CASRGRGLPYGYTF. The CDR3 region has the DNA TGTGCCAGCCGTGGTAGGGGGCTTCCCTATGGCTACACCTTC.

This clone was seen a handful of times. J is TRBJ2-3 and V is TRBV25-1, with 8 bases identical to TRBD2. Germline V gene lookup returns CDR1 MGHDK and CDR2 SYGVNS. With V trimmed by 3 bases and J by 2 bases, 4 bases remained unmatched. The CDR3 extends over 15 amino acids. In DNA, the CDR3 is TGTGCCAGCAGTGATCCGGGGGGGAACACAGATACGCAGTATTTT. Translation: CASSDPGGNTDTQYF.

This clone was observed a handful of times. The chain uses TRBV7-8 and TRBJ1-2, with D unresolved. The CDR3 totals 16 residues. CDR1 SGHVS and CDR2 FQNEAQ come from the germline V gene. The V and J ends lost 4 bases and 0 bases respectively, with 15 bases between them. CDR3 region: CASSSHHAGTNYGYTF. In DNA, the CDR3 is TGTGCCAGCAGCTCACACCACGCGGGGACTAACTATGGCTACACCTTC.

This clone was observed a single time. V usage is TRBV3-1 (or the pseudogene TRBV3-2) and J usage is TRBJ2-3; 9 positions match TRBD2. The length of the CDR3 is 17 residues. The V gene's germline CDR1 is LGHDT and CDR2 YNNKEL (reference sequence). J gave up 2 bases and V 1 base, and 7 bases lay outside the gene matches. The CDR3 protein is CASSQVPAGGSTDTQYF. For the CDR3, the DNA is TGTGCCAGCAGCCAAGTACCAGCGGGGGGCTCCACAGATACGCAGTATTTT.

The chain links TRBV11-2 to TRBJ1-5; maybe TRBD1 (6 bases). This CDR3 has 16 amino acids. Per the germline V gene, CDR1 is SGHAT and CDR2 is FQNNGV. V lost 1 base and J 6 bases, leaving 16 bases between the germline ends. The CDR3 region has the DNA TGTGCCAGCAGCTTAGTACCCGGGACATCCCGTCAGCCCCAGCATTTT. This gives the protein CASSLVPGTSRQPQHF.

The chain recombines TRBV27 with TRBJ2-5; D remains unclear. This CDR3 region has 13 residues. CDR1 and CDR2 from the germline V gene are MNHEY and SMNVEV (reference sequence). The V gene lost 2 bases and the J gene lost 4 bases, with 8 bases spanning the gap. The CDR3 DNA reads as TGTGCCAGCAGTTTAAAGCGCTTAGAGACCCAGTACTTC. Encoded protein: CASSLKRLETQYF.

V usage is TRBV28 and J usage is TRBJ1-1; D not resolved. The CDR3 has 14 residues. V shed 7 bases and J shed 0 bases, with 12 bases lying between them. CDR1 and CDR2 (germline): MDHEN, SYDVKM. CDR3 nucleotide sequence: TGTGCCAGCACCACTACCCCCCTGAACACTGAAGCTTTCTTT. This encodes CASTTTPLNTEAFF.

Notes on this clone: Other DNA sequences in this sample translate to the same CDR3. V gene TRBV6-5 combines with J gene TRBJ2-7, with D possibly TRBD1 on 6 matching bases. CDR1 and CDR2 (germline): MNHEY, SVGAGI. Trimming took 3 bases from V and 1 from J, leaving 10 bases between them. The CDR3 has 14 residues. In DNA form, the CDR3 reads TGTGCCAGCAGTTATAACAGGGATTCCTACGAGCAGTACTTC. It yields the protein CASSYNRDSYEQYF.

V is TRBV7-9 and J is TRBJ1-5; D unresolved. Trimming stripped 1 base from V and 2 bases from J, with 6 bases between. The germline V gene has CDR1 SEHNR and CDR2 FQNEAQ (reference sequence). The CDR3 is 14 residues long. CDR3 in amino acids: CASSLVGGNQPQHF. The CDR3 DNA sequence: TGTGCCAGCAGCTTAGTGGGCGGCAATCAGCCCCAGCATTTT.

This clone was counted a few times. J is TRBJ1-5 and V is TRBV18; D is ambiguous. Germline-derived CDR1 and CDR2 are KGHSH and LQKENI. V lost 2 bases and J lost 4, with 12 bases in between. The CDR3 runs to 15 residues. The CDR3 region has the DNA TGTGCCAGCTCACCAGGCAGAAGTTTAAATCAGCCCCAGCATTTT. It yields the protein CASSPGRSLNQPQHF. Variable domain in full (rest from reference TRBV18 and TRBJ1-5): NAGVMQNPRHLVRRRGQEARLRCSPMKGHSHVYWYRQLPEEGLKFMVYLQKENIIDESGMPKERFSAEFPKEGPSILRIQQVVRGDSAAYFCASSPGRSLNQPQHFGDGTRLSIL.

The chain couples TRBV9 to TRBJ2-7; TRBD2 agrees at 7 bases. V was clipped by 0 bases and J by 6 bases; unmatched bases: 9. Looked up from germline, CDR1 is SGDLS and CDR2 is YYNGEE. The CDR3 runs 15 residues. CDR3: CASSVGDGREGEQYF. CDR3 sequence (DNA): TGTGCCAGCAGCGTAGGGGATGGCAGGGAGGGCGAGCAGTACTTC.

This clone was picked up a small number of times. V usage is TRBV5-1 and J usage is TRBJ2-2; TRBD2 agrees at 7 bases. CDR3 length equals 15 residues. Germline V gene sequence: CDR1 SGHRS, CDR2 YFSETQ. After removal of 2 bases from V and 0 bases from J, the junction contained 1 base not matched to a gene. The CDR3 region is CASSFREANTGELFF. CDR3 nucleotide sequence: TGCGCCAGCAGCTTCCGGGAGGCGAACACCGGGGAGCTGTTTTTT.

The CDR3 nucleotides are TGTGCCAGCTCACCCGTCCAGGGCAATGAGCAGTTCTTC. It encodes CASSPVQGNEQFF. The gene calls are TRBV18 and TRBJ2-1, with D maybe TRBD1 (5 bases). With 3 bases removed from V and 6 bases from J, the gap between germline ends came to 9 bases. CDR1 is KGHSH and CDR2 is LQKENI in the germline V gene. This CDR3 spans 13 amino acids. The complete variable domain, with remaining parts taken from reference TRBV18 and TRBJ2-1, reads NAGVMQNPRHLVRRRGQEARLRCSPMKGHSHVYWYRQLPEEGLKFMVYLQKENIIDESGMPKERFSAEFPKEGPSILRIQQVVRGDSAAYFCASSPVQGNEQFFGPGTRLTVL.

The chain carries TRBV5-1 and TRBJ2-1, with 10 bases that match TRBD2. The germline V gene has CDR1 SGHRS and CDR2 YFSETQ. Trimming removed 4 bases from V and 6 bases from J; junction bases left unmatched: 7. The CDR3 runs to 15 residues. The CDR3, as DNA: TGCGCCAGCAGCGAAAGACTAGCGGGCGTCAATGAGCAGTTCTTC. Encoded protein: CASSERLAGVNEQFF.

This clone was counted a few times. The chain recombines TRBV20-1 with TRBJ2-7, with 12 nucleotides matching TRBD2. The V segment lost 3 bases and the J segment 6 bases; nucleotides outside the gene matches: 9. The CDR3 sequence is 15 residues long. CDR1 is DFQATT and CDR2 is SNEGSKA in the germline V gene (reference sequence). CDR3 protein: CSASPLAGGSIEQYF. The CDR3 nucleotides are TGCAGTGCTAGTCCACTAGCGGGAGGTTCGATCGAGCAGTACTTC.

The CDR3 DNA reads TGCGCCAGCAGCTTGGGGGAGGGCTATGGCTACACCTTC. Protein sequence: CASSLGEGYGYTF. This sequence joins TRBV5-1 and TRBJ1-2; D is uncertain. V lost 0 bases, J lost 4 bases, and 7 bases lay in between. Germline CDR1 reads SGHRS; CDR2 reads YFSETQ. This CDR3 is built from 13 residues.

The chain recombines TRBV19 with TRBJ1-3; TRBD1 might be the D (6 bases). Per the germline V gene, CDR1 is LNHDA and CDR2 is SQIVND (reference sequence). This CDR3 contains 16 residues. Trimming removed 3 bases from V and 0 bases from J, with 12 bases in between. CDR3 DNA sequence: TGTGCCAGTAGTATGGCGAGACAGGCCTCTGGAAACACCATATATTTT. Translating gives CASSMARQASGNTIYF.

The CDR3 reads CASSPDRTSTDTQYF. The CDR3, as DNA: TGTGCCAGTAGTCCAGACAGGACCAGCACAGATACGCAGTATTTT. The V gene is TRBV19, the J gene TRBJ2-3; TRBD1 is a possible D gene (6 bases). Germline CDR1 and CDR2: LNHDA and SQIVND (reference sequence). The V and J ends lost 5 bases and 0 bases respectively, with 12 bases between them. The CDR3 length is 15 residues.

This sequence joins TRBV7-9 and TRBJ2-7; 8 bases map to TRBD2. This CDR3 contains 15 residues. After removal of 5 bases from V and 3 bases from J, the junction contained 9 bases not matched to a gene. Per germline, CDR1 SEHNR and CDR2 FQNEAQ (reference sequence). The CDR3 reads CASSRGGGHDYEQYF. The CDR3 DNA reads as TGTGCCAGCAGCCGGGGCGGGGGGCATGACTACGAGCAGTACTTC.

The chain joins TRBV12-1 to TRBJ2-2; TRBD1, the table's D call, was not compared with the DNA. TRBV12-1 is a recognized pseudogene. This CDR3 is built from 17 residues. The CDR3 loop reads CASPHGQDSGNTGELFF. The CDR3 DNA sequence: TGTGCCAGCCCACACGGTCAGGACAGCGGGAACACCGGGGAGCTGTTTTTT.

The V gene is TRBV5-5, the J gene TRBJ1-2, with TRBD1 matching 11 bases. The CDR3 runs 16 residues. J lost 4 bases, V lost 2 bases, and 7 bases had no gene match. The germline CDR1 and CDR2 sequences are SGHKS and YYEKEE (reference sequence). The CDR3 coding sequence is TGTGCCAGCAGCTTAGAACCGGGACAGGGGGGCTATGGCTACACCTTC. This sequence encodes CASSLEPGQGGYGYTF.

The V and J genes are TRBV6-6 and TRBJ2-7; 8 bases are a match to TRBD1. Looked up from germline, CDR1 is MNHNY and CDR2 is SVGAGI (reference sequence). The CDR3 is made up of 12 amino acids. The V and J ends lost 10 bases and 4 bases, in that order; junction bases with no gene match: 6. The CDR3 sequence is CATQQGGYEQYF. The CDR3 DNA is TGTGCCACCCAACAGGGGGGATACGAGCAGTACTTC.

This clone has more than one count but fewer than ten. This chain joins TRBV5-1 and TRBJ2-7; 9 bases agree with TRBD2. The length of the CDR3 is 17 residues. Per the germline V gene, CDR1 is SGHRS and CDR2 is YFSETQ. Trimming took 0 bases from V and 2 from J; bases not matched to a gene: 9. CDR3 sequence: CASSLEVLAGQTYEQYF. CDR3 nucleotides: TGCGCCAGCAGCTTGGAGGTTCTAGCGGGGCAAACCTACGAGCAGTACTTC.

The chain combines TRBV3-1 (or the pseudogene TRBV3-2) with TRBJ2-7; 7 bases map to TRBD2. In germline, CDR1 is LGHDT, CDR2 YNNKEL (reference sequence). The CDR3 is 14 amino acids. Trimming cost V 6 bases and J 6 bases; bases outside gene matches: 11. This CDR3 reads CASRRLGGSTEQYF. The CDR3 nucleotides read TGTGCCAGCAGGCGCCTGGGCGGGAGTACCGAGCAGTACTTC.